This TCR beta chain was retrieved from a study of post-analysis software for immune sequencing data (dated by TCRdb to between 2015 and 2016). Context from the whole study: Disease courses on record covered relapsing-remitting, secondary progressive and progressive-relapsing multiple sclerosis, though some patients had no subtype annotation. A subset of samples was prepared in parallel using single-end sample barcoding, then pooled and co-amplified after Illumina adapter ligation. The patient repertoires were set against 10 to 11 previously published healthy control repertoires from donors whose ages ranged from roughly 6 to 27 years.

To demonstrate the VDJtools post-analysis software, TCR beta repertoires were profiled from the peripheral blood of 10 to 15 young patients with multiple sclerosis. Multiple sclerosis patients were children and adolescents aged roughly 6 to 15 years. The library was produced with PCR. TCRdb records Illumina HiSeq 2500 as the sequencer. To reduce PCR and sequencing biases, unique molecular identifiers were incorporated into the TCR beta cDNA libraries. Every 1 to 10 million input T cells yielded approximately 500,000 cDNA molecules, meaning each molecule approximated one T cell. The same protocol used for the earlier healthy control dataset was applied to prepare and sequence the patient libraries. Within a given batch, samples were prepared together, multiplexed and sequenced on the same HiSeq lane. Regarding the original processing steps: MIGEC was used to process the raw barcoded reads, and molecular identifier groups with only a single read were discarded before consensus assembly and CDR3 extraction. VDJtools was used for post-analysis of the clonotype tables, and diversity was normalized by down-sampling every dataset to the size of the smallest sample. To correct batch-related cross-sample contamination, repertoire overlap clustering matched CDR3 amino acid sequences but not nucleotide sequences. TCRdb reworked the public reads: Q25 trimming with fastp, MiXCR clone assembly, productive beta chains retained. Rows are combined by CDR3 protein, so each entry shows the most common genes and DNA. The V and J calls come from TCRdb's annotation, not from the publication. The table for this sample lists about 430,000 distinct CDR3 sequences; 35% to 45% of them were counted only once. Approximately 7.6% of the sample goes to the ten largest clones.

Results and caveats for the whole study, not just this receptor: Significantly lower normalized Chao1 diversity was found in multiple sclerosis patients than in controls, suggesting substantial peripheral T-cell clonal expansion. The control group was slightly older than the multiple sclerosis patient group. When samples were clustered directly using the F measure, samples prepared in the same batch co-clustered strongly, which prompted a batch-effect correction.

This clonotype was seen only a few times. The antigen this receptor binds is unknown. Base qualities are not at hand, and no much larger clone is one base apart. The sample consisted of blood. The source is a girl aged 2 to 9 with multiple sclerosis.

CDR3 protein: CASSSLGAMNTEAFF. Read as DNA, the sequence is TGTGCCAGCAGCTCTCTCGGGGCGATGAACACTGAAGCTTTCTTT. This receptor chain uses TRBV7-8 and TRBJ1-1, with TRBD1 as a weak D call on 5 bases. Trimming costs V 4 bases and J 0 bases, and their ends lie 12 bases apart. The CDR3 contains 15 residues, cysteine and phenylalanine counted. Solely the CDR3 DNA is kept, with 45 bases framed from the first base. CDR1 SGHVS and CDR2 FQNEAQ are derived from the germline V gene.